The 22 T cell receptor beta chains presented below share a single source sample, sequenced in a study of human T cells and chemical hapten exposure. TCRdb re-called the RACE reads through MiXCR, storing one row per CDR3 protein. Counted here are some 59,000 distinct CDR3 sequences, around 11% occurring once; the ten biggest clones make up approximately 4%. Documented time point: pre-sensitization, week 0. Treatment: therapeutic diphenylcyclopropenone sensitization with weekly scalp DPC. The source was whole blood, collected in connection with sensitization to the hapten diphenylcyclopropenone (DPC). Receptors were obtained from a middle-aged woman with alopecia areata. Some clones in this sample may be carry-over from other donors' samples.

By share, this clonotype counts as medium-sized. The chain has TRBV13 and TRBJ1-2; D gene unclear. Germline loops: CDR1 PRHDT, CDR2 FYEKMQ (reference sequence). V lost 7 bases and J 4 bases, leaving 13 bases between the germline ends. The CDR3 is made up of 13 amino acids. The CDR3 bases are TGTGCCAGCATCCTTGAGGGTGGCTATGGCTACACCTTC. Its protein is CASILEGGYGYTF.

The CDR3 DNA follows: TGCGCCAGCAGTGAAGGCGTATTGGGTCCCCTCCACTTT. It encodes CASSEGVLGPLHF. The rearrangement joins TRBV5-1 to TRBJ1-6; D not resolved. CDR1 is SGHRS, CDR2 YFSETQ, per germline. The V gene lost 5 bases and the J gene lost 13 bases, with 16 bases spanning the gap. The CDR3 is 13 residues long. Together with reference TRBV5-1 and TRBJ1-6, the CDR3 gives the full variable domain: KAGVTQTPRYLIKTRGQQVTLSCSPISGHRSVSWYQQTPGQGLQFLFEYFSETQRNKGNFPGRFSGRQFSNSRSEMNVSTLELGDSALYLCASSEGVLGPLHFGNGTRLTVT.

Many counts were recorded for this clonotype. The genes are TRBV3-2 and TRBJ2-7. TRBV3-2 is given as a pseudogene. The CDR3 loop spans 16 amino acids. For the CDR3, the DNA is TGTGCCAGCAGCCAAGGTGTCATTCGGCGGTCCTACGAGCAGTACTTC. This gives the protein CASSQGVIRRSYEQYF.

The chain employs TRBV20-1 and TRBJ2-7; TRBD1 agrees at 7 bases. Germline V CDR1 and CDR2: DFQATT, SNEGSKA (reference sequence). J gave up 6 bases and V 6 bases, and 11 bases lay outside the gene matches. This CDR3 has 13 amino acids. CDR3 DNA sequence: TGCAGTGCCTATATGGGTCGACAGGGCGAGCAGTACTTC. Its translation: CSAYMGRQGEQYF.

The chain employs TRBV29-1 and TRBJ2-3; TRBD1 is a possible D gene (5 bases). Per the germline V gene, CDR1 is SQVTM and CDR2 is ANQGSEA. Trimming stripped 6 bases from V and 0 bases from J, with 16 bases between. This CDR3 is 15 amino acids long. The CDR3 reads CSVATVFGSTDTQYF. As DNA, the CDR3 is TGCAGCGTCGCGACAGTGTTCGGTAGCACAGATACGCAGTATTTT.

The V call is TRBV20-1, the J call TRBJ2-5; the match to TRBD2 covers 7 bases. V was pared by 6 bases and J by 1 base, with 8 bases of the junction left unmatched. The V gene's germline CDR1 is DFQATT and CDR2 SNEGSKA (reference sequence). There are 14 residues in the CDR3. For the CDR3, the DNA is TGCAGTGCCGACCCGGGGGGAATCCAAGAGACCCAGTACTTC. This sequence encodes CSADPGGIQETQYF.

The table lists this clonotype with a few counts. The chain carries TRBV7-8 and TRBJ2-5, with D tentatively TRBD1 (6 bases). The CDR3 is made up of 16 amino acids. Deletions cut 5 bases from V and 5 bases from J, with 21 bases between. Germline-derived CDR1 and CDR2 are SGHVS and FQNEAQ. CDR3: CASSPLWGQQYETQYF. Here the CDR3 DNA reads TGTGCCAGCAGCCCCCTCTGGGGGCAGCAGTATGAGACCCAGTACTTC.

There are a few counts of this clonotype. The V call is TRBV3-1, the J call TRBJ1-1, with TRBD1 as a possible D gene (6 bases). This CDR3 has 13 amino acids. V lost 2 bases, J lost 4 bases, and 8 bases lay in between. Germline values: CDR1 LGHDT, CDR2 YNNKEL (reference sequence). The CDR3 sequence is CASSQIRGTEAFF. CDR3 sequence (DNA): TGTGCCAGCAGCCAAATCAGGGGCACTGAAGCTTTCTTT.

The rearrangement links TRBV20-1 to TRBJ2-7; 9 nucleotides line up with TRBD2. V shed 0 bases and J 7 bases; nucleotides not matched to a gene: 7. This CDR3 is built from 14 residues. Germline V gives CDR1 DFQATT, CDR2 SNEGSKA (reference sequence). The CDR3 region is CSARETSSGGEQYF. The CDR3 DNA sequence: TGCAGTGCTAGAGAGACGTCAAGCGGGGGGGAGCAGTACTTC.

The V and J genes are TRBV29-1 and TRBJ1-1, with D tentatively TRBD1 (6 bases). V was trimmed by 6 bases and J by 6 bases, leaving 14 bases between them. This CDR3 is built from 12 residues. The germline V gene has CDR1 SQVTM and CDR2 ANQGSEA. The CDR3 region is CSVVQGRAEAFF. CDR3 DNA sequence: TGCAGCGTGGTACAGGGCCGGGCTGAAGCTTTCTTT.

This clonotype showed up many times. The genes are TRBV7-6 and TRBJ1-1; D is unresolved. CDR3 size: 14 residues. V dropped 1 base and J dropped 12 bases, with 18 bases sitting between them. The germline gives CDR1 SGHVS, CDR2 FNYEAQ. The CDR3 protein is CASSLVRGGTVTFF. CDR3 nucleotides: TGTGCCAGCAGCTTAGTACGAGGCGGAACCGTGACTTTCTTT.

This clonotype was counted ten times or more. The chain recombines TRBV12-5 with TRBJ2-1; perhaps D is TRBD1 or TRBD2 (6 bases each). Germline-derived CDR1 and CDR2 are LGHNT and FRNRAP. V shed 7 bases and J shed 4 bases, with 17 bases lying between them. This CDR3 comprises 15 residues. The CDR3 here is CASVLGLGQYNEQFF. CDR3 coding DNA: TGTGCTAGTGTTCTGGGACTCGGACAGTACAATGAGCAGTTCTTC.

This sequence joins TRBV4-2 and TRBJ1-2; 8 bases are shared with TRBD1. The CDR3 runs to 15 residues. The trim removed 4 bases at V and 6 bases at J, leaving 10 bases unmatched. The germline V gene has CDR1 LGHNA and CDR2 YNFKEQ. The CDR3 nucleotides are TGTGCCAGCAGCCCAAGGGGACAGGCGCTCCATGGCTACACCTTC. It specifies CASSPRGQALHGYTF.

In its sample, this clonotype was seen many times. The CDR3 DNA reads as TGCGCCAGCAGGGGCGGGACTCTCGAAAAACTGTTTTTT. The encoded protein is CASRGGTLEKLFF. The J gene is TRBJ1-4, the V gene TRBV10-2; possible D gene TRBD1, 5 bases. Trimming took 6 bases from V and 8 from J, leaving 13 bases between them. The CDR3 is 13 residues long. Germline V gene sequence: CDR1 WSHSY, CDR2 SAAADI.

In its sample, this clonotype was seen a few times. The CDR3 loop is CASSGTSGSGNEQFF. CDR3 in DNA: TGTGCCAGCAGCGGGACTAGCGGGAGCGGCAATGAGCAGTTCTTC. The genes are TRBV2 and TRBJ2-1; 14 nucleotides agree with TRBD2. The CDR3 is 15 amino acids. The germline gives CDR1 SNHLY, CDR2 FYNNEI. The V gene end was trimmed by 6 bases and the J gene end by 6 bases; junction bases not matched to a gene: 4.

This clonotype was seen at least ten times. V is TRBV7-9 and J is TRBJ1-1; TRBD1 agrees at 9 bases. V shed 6 bases and J 1 base; nucleotides not matched to a gene: 6. This CDR3 spans 15 amino acids. Germline lookup yields CDR1 SEHNR and CDR2 FQNEAQ (reference sequence). In DNA form, the CDR3 reads TGTGCCAGCAGGGGAGGGGACAGGGAGAACACTGAAGCTTTCTTT. Translating gives CASRGGDRENTEAFF.

This clonotype has more than one count but fewer than ten. This CDR3 reads CASSHGQGYEQYF. As DNA, the CDR3 is TGTGCCAGCAGTCATGGACAGGGGTACGAGCAGTACTTC. This rearrangement joins TRBV12-3 or TRBV12-4 to TRBJ2-7; 9 positions match TRBD1. CDR3 length: 13 amino acids. J lost 4 bases, V lost 5 bases, and 3 bases had no gene match.

This clonotype was detected many times. The chain combines TRBV7-9 with TRBJ1-1, with D unclear. This CDR3 has 15 amino acids. V gave up 1 base and J gave up 4 bases, with 13 bases separating them. The V gene's germline CDR1 is SEHNR and CDR2 FQNEAQ (reference sequence). The CDR3 DNA reads TGTGCCAGCAGCTTAGTTCTGTCATCGAGCACTGAAGCTTTCTTT. This encodes CASSLVLSSSTEAFF. The entire variable domain, with the rest obtained from reference TRBV7-9 and TRBJ1-1, is as follows: DTGVSQNPRHKITKRGQNVTFRCDPISEHNRLYWYRQTLGQGPEFLTYFQNEAQLEKSRLLSDRFSAERPKGSFSTLEIQRTEQGDSAMYLCASSLVLSSSTEAFFGQGTRLTVV.

The J gene is TRBJ1-1, the V gene TRBV11-3; possibly TRBD1 for D (5 bases). Trimming stripped 1 base from V and 0 bases from J, with 12 bases between. The germline V gene has CDR1 SGHNT and CDR2 YENEEA. This CDR3 contains 16 residues. As DNA, the CDR3 is TGTGCCAGCAGCTTAGGAGCGGGGCGAATGAACACTGAAGCTTTCTTT. Protein product: CASSLGAGRMNTEAFF.

There are many counts of this clonotype. The V call is TRBV7-8, the J call TRBJ1-1; 8 bases map to TRBD1. Germline CDR1 is SGHVS and CDR2 is FQNEAQ. The V gene end was trimmed by 5 bases and the J gene end by 3 bases; junction bases not matched to a gene: 11. This CDR3 comprises 16 residues. CDR3 in DNA: TGTGCCAGCAGCCCCCGCCAGGGGGCGGAGGACACTGAAGCTTTCTTT. Its translation is CASSPRQGAEDTEAFF. Looking up the rest from reference TRBV7-8 and TRBJ1-1 gives the full variable domain: GAGVSQSPRYKVAKRGQDVALRCDPISGHVSLFWYQQALGQGPEFLTYFQNEAQLDKSGLPSDRFFAERPEGSVSTLKIQRTQQEDSAVYLCASSPRQGAEDTEAFFGQGTRLTVV.

J is TRBJ2-7 and V is TRBV7-9; D gene ambiguous. The ends were cut back, 1 base at V and 0 bases at J, with 7 bases in the middle. This CDR3 has 14 amino acids. Germline-derived CDR1 and CDR2 are SEHNR and FQNEAQ (reference sequence). The CDR3 nucleotides read TGTGCCAGCAGCTTAGTGGAGAGCTCCTACGAGCAGTACTTC. It encodes CASSLVESSYEQYF.

This clonotype has ten or more counts. V usage is TRBV12-3 or TRBV12-4 and J usage is TRBJ2-3; no reliable D call. There are 12 residues in the CDR3. Deletions cut 8 bases from V and 8 bases from J, with 14 bases between. The CDR3 nucleotides read TGTGCCAGCTCGGCCGGTTTATCTACGCAGTATTTT. This gives the protein CASSAGLSTQYF.